This TCR beta chain appears in the sequencing data of a study of OX40 agonist ivuxolimab in advanced cancers. Regarding the complete study: Ivuxolimab was a fully human IgG2 agonistic monoclonal antibody targeting the costimulatory receptor OX40 (CD134). Intravenous ivuxolimab was administered to patients every 2 weeks at six dose levels: 0.01, 0.1, 0.3, 1.5, 3 and 10 mg/kg. Of the roughly 51 dose-escalation patients, hepatocellular carcinoma was present in around 20, melanoma in approximately 15, renal cell carcinoma in 9 and head and neck cancer in 9. A male proportion of roughly 80% and a mean age of 60 years, ranging from roughly 23 to 80, were recorded for the dose-escalation cohort. Prior anti-PD-1, anti-PD-L1 or anti-CTLA-4 therapy was permitted, and 40% of dose-escalation patients had received checkpoint inhibitors. Partial responses occurred in three dose-escalation patients, of whom one had hepatocellular carcinoma and two had cutaneous melanoma. The point of sequencing TCRbeta in the periphery was to test whether ivuxolimab changed TCR sequence diversity and drove clonal T-cell expansion. The paper reports the monotherapy dose-escalation portion (N = 52 patients) of the phase I ivuxolimab trial.

Patients with a history of autoimmune disease or receiving systemic immunosuppression were excluded from the trial. In every dose cohort, peripheral blood was drawn for TCR sequencing at baseline, cycle 4 day 1, and cycle 7 day 1. Samples were obtained from an open-label, multicenter, first-in-human phase I dose-escalation trial of ivuxolimab. Adults with locally advanced or metastatic melanoma, renal cell carcinoma, hepatocellular carcinoma or head and neck squamous cell carcinoma were enrolled in the trial. Before TCR sequencing, CD4+ T cells and CD8+ T cells were sorted from peripheral blood as separate populations. The paper as a whole reports these results and caveats: Low levels of normalized T-cell clonal expansion were also seen in some patients who did not respond. On average, CD8+ T cells showed more expanded clones than CD4+ T cells after ivuxolimab. Partial responders in the 0.1-3.0 mg/kg groups had among the lowest normalized peripheral clonal expansion, especially among CD8+ T cells. The antigen specificity of the clonally expanded peripheral T cells was not determined. At doses of 0.1 to 3.0 mg/kg, clonal expansion of both CD4+ and CD8+ blood T cells was observed from baseline to week 6.

This clone appeared a single time. Its antigen remains unidentified. The sample holds no much larger clone one base away, and base qualities are not on file. For sequencing of the TCRbeta CDR3 region, genomic DNA was extracted from the sorted cells. The immunoSEQ Assay was used for sequencing of TCRbeta CDR3 regions. This immuneACCESS table, as held by TCRdb, lists in-frame sequences with V and J called but not all clones. Of the missing ones, under half trace to an unresolved V gene in checked studies; the others have no known cause. For this sample the table gives tens of thousands of clones, of which 70% to 90% were detected only once. Of the sample, about 1.2% falls within the top ten clones. This sample comprised CD4+ or CD8+ T cells sorted from blood, obtained in a trial of the OX40 agonist ivuxolimab. The receptor comes from an adult with an advanced solid tumor such as melanoma, head and neck, liver or kidney cancer.

The DNA sequence follows: TGCGCCAGCAGTTCACCGGGCCACCCTGAAAAAGAGACCCAGTACTTC. Its protein product is CASSSPGHPEKETQYF. The chain links TRBV4-1 with TRBJ2-5; no confident D gene assignment can be made. From the germline V gene, CDR1 is MGHRA and CDR2 is YSYEKL. The CDR3 starts with the cysteine, ends with the phenylalanine, and has 16 residues. The CDR3 DNA has 48 bases and is translated from base 1. V is clipped by 6 bases and J by 3 bases, and the sequence between their germline boundaries is 20 bases long.